A selection of T cell receptor beta chains follows, all from one sample in a study of CD8+CD57+ T cells in acquired aplastic anemia. TCRdb itself ran the reads through MiXCR, one entry per CDR3 protein. This sample yields 200,000 to 250,000 distinct CDR3 sequences, of which roughly 35% are seen a single time; 1.1% belongs to the top ten. The sample taken for sequencing was sorted CD4+, CD8+, or CD8+CD57+ T cells (not recorded which) from PBMCs. The receptors were sampled from a human donor in good health, serving as a control. The CDR3 runs from the conserved cysteine through the conserved F or W. D genes are given only for firm matches. Some rows have no size entry. The others give once, few or many, or a class for an expanded clone.

D gene	clone size	J gene	V gene	CDR3 protein	CDR3 DNA
.	many	TRBJ1-1	TRBV5-1	CASSLANREDTEAFF	TGCGCCAGCAGCTTGGCCAACAGGGAGGACACTGAAGCTTTCTTT
TRBD1	many	TRBJ1-6	TRBV5-4	CASSLLRRGPTGNSPLHF	TGTGCCAGCAGCTTGTTACGGAGGGGGCCAACGGGTAATTCACCCCTCCACTTT
.	.	TRBJ2-7	TRBV10-3	CAISERVHEQYF	TGTGCCATCAGTGAGAGGGTTCACGAGCAGTACTTC
.	.	TRBJ2-1	TRBV10-3	CAISEGGSYNEQFF	TGTGCCATCAGTGAAGGTGGGTCCTACAATGAGCAGTTCTTC
TRBD1	few	TRBJ2-1	TRBV5-1	CASSLSGTGSYNEQFF	TGCGCCAGCAGCTTATCCGGGACAGGCTCCTACAATGAGCAGTTCTTC
.	many	TRBJ2-3	TRBV19	CASSISGTTDTQYF	TGTGCCAGTAGTATTTCGGGAACCACAGATACGCAGTATTTT
.	once	TRBJ2-7	TRBV15	CATSRGAGEQYF	TGTGCCACCAGCAGAGGGGCGGGGGAGCAGTACTTC
TRBD2	.	TRBJ2-3	TRBV20-1	CSARGREGLTDTQYF	TGCAGTGCTCGCGGTCGGGAGGGCCTTACAGATACGCAGTATTTT
TRBD2	many	TRBJ2-7	TRBV19	CASSIDGGGDEQYF	TGTGCCAGTAGTATAGATGGGGGGGGGGACGAGCAGTACTTC
.	many	TRBJ2-1	TRBV12-3/TRBV12-4	CASTPRPETKQFF	TGTGCCAGCACCCCCCGTCCAGAGACAAAGCAGTTCTTC
TRBD1	many	TRBJ1-1	TRBV7-2	CASSSQGAGNTEAFF	TGTGCCAGCAGCTCACAGGGGGCCGGGAACACTGAAGCTTTCTTT
.	many	TRBJ1-2	TRBV19	CASSPSHEIYGYTF	TGTGCCAGTAGTCCCAGTCACGAGATCTATGGCTACACCTTC
TRBD1	few	TRBJ2-7	TRBV5-1	CASSLDLGTGNPYEQYF	TGCGCCAGCAGCTTGGATCTCGGGACAGGAAATCCTTACGAGCAGTACTTC
.	.	TRBJ1-3	TRBV24-1	CATSGTSGVRTIYF	TGTGCCACCAGTGGAACTAGCGGGGTTCGAACCATATATTTT
.	.	TRBJ2-7	TRBV2	CASMGGGYEQYF	TGTGCCAGCATGGGAGGGGGCTACGAGCAGTACTTC
.	.	TRBJ2-1	TRBV18	CASSPRQGPYNEQFF	TGTGCCAGCTCACCCCGGCAGGGACCGTACAATGAGCAGTTCTTC
.	.	TRBJ1-2	TRBV2	CASSYDRGVNYGYTF	TGTGCCAGCAGTTACGATCGGGGCGTCAACTATGGCTACACCTTC
TRBD1	many	TRBJ1-6	TRBV10-3	CAISNTGGHNSPLHF	TGTGCCATCAGTAACACAGGGGGCCATAATTCACCCCTCCACTTT
.	many	TRBJ2-3	TRBV20-1	CSAVLGGQDTQYF	TGCAGCGCGGTTTTGGGGGGGCAAGATACGCAGTATTTT
TRBD1	.	TRBJ2-5	TRBV12-3/TRBV12-4	CARSATGGSETQYF	TGTGCCCGCAGTGCCACAGGGGGCAGCGAGACCCAGTACTTC
.	few	TRBJ1-3	TRBV19	CASSITPGSRLSGNTIYF	TGTGCCAGTAGTATCACCCCGGGCAGTCGATTGTCGGGAAACACCATATATTTT
.	.	TRBJ2-1	TRBV4-2	CASRLQEGFYNEQFF	TGTGCCAGCAGACTGCAAGAGGGCTTCTACAATGAGCAGTTCTTC
TRBD1	.	TRBJ1-1	TRBV6-1	CASTDSQGDTEAFF	TGTGCCAGCACGGACTCTCAGGGGGACACTGAAGCTTTCTTT
.	many	TRBJ1-1	TRBV20-1	CSAGRGGRTEAFF	TGCAGTGCAGGGCGTGGGGGCCGGACTGAAGCTTTCTTT
.	.	TRBJ2-5	TRBV9	CASSGGSAHIQETQYF	TGTGCCAGCAGCGGGGGTAGCGCCCACATCCAAGAGACCCAGTACTTC
.	many	TRBJ2-5	TRBV10-3	CATSGREETQYF	TGTGCCACCTCAGGCAGGGAGGAGACCCAGTACTTC
.	many	TRBJ2-3	TRBV9	CASSPGGATSTDTQYF	TGTGCCAGCAGCCCTGGTGGAGCGACCAGCACAGATACGCAGTATTTT
TRBD2	.	TRBJ2-7	TRBV24-1	CASSPGTSGSEPYEQYF	TGTGCCAGCAGTCCCGGGACTAGCGGGAGTGAACCGTACGAGCAGTACTTC
TRBD1	few	TRBJ2-3	TRBV15	CATSAGTAPDTQYF	TGTGCCACCAGCGCAGGGACAGCTCCAGATACGCAGTATTTT